The rows below give T cell receptor beta chains drawn from one sample of a study of CD8 T cells in ankylosing spondylitis. A single record per CDR3 protein comes from TCRdb applying MiXCR to the 5' RACE reads. The profile shows about 250,000 distinct CDR3 sequences, over 9.5% of them singletons. Sequenced input: blood, either unsorted or a sorted T cell fraction (not recorded which). The receptors shown here come from a male donor with ankylosing spondylitis or in good health (not recorded which). Each CDR3 is given with its conserved first and last residue. The D gene is left open where the match is weak. Size is stated for part of the rows, as once, few or many counts, or as a class when the clone is expanded.

CDR3nt: TGTGCCAGCAGCTTAGCAGGGCAGGACAGCTACGAGCAGTACTTC; CDR3aa: CASSLAGQDSYEQYF; d_gene: -; abundance: few; j_gene: TRBJ2-7; v_gene: TRBV7-8
CDR3nt: TGTGCCAGCAGCAGGACAGACACTGAAGCTTTCTTT; CDR3aa: CASSRTDTEAFF; d_gene: -; abundance: many; j_gene: TRBJ1-1; v_gene: TRBV11-2
CDR3nt: TGCAGTGCCGAGATTAACACCTACTCCTACAATGAGCAGTTCTTC; CDR3aa: CSAEINTYSYNEQFF; d_gene: -; abundance: many; j_gene: TRBJ2-1; v_gene: TRBV20-1
CDR3nt: TGCAGTGCCCCGGGACAGGGGCTCGCCACTGAAGCTTTCTTT; CDR3aa: CSAPGQGLATEAFF; d_gene: TRBD1; abundance: many; j_gene: TRBJ1-1; v_gene: TRBV20-1
CDR3nt: TGTGCCATCAGAAATCCGGGACACCTAACCTACGAGCAGTACTTC; CDR3aa: CAIRNPGHLTYEQYF; d_gene: -; abundance: many; j_gene: TRBJ2-7; v_gene: TRBV10-3
CDR3nt: TGTGCCAGCCGACAGGGGTTGGTGAACACTGAAGCTTTCTTT; CDR3aa: CASRQGLVNTEAFF; d_gene: TRBD1; abundance: few; j_gene: TRBJ1-1; v_gene: TRBV6-1
CDR3nt: TGCAGTGCTAGAGATCACCTCGGAAGGGTGACTGGAAACACCATATATTTT; CDR3aa: CSARDHLGRVTGNTIYF; d_gene: -; abundance: many; j_gene: TRBJ1-3; v_gene: TRBV20-1
CDR3nt: TGTGCCAGCAGTGAAGAAGGGGGGGCGGGTTCCGGGGAGCTGTTTTTT; CDR3aa: CASSEEGGAGSGELFF; d_gene: -; abundance: -; j_gene: TRBJ2-2; v_gene: TRBV6-1
CDR3nt: TGTGCCATCAGTGAACAAGATACGCAGTATTTT; CDR3aa: CAISEQDTQYF; d_gene: -; abundance: many; j_gene: TRBJ2-3; v_gene: TRBV10-3
CDR3nt: TGCAGTGCTAGAGTCCTCGTACGAGAGCAGTACTTC; CDR3aa: CSARVLVREQYF; d_gene: -; abundance: many; j_gene: TRBJ2-7; v_gene: TRBV20-1
CDR3nt: TGCGCCAGCAGCCAAGAACCAAGACGGGAGGGACAAAACATTCAGTACTTC; CDR3aa: CASSQEPRREGQNIQYF; d_gene: TRBD2; abundance: -; j_gene: TRBJ2-4; v_gene: TRBV4-1
CDR3nt: TGCGCCAGCAGCATAGGCCGGGTAGGGAACACTGAAGCTTTCTTT; CDR3aa: CASSIGRVGNTEAFF; d_gene: -; abundance: many; j_gene: TRBJ1-1; v_gene: TRBV5-1
CDR3nt: TGTGCCAGCAGCTTAGCGGCTAGCGGTCCCGAGGATGAGCAGTTCTTC; CDR3aa: CASSLAASGPEDEQFF; d_gene: TRBD2; abundance: many; j_gene: TRBJ2-1; v_gene: TRBV7-9
CDR3nt: TGTGCCAGCAGTGGAGGTGTGAGAGGGGTAGGCAATCAGCCCCAGCATTTT; CDR3aa: CASSGGVRGVGNQPQHF; d_gene: -; abundance: many; j_gene: TRBJ1-5; v_gene: TRBV12-3/TRBV12-4
CDR3nt: TGCGCCAGCAGCTTGGGTGGCCAGGGGCGGCAAGAGACCCAGTACTTC; CDR3aa: CASSLGGQGRQETQYF; d_gene: -; abundance: many; j_gene: TRBJ2-5; v_gene: TRBV5-1
CDR3nt: TGCGCCAGCAGCCAAGATAACCGAGGGACGCAGTATTTT; CDR3aa: CASSQDNRGTQYF; d_gene: -; abundance: many; j_gene: TRBJ2-3; v_gene: TRBV4-1
CDR3nt: TGCGCCAGCAGCACGGGGGCGGGGCAAGAGACCCAGTACTTC; CDR3aa: CASSTGAGQETQYF; d_gene: -; abundance: many; j_gene: TRBJ2-5; v_gene: TRBV5-1
CDR3nt: TGTGCCAGCAGCCCAATGAGCGGCACAGATACGCAGTATTTT; CDR3aa: CASSPMSGTDTQYF; d_gene: -; abundance: once; j_gene: TRBJ2-3; v_gene: TRBV3-1
CDR3nt: TGCAGTGCTAGAGAGGGAGGGAGCTATGGCCACACCTTC; CDR3aa: CSAREGGSYGHTF; d_gene: -; abundance: -; j_gene: TRBJ1-2; v_gene: TRBV20-1
CDR3nt: TGTGCCAGCAGCTTAGTACTCGTCCCAGGACAAGAGGGCTATGGCTACACCTTC; CDR3aa: CASSLVLVPGQEGYGYTF; d_gene: -; abundance: few; j_gene: TRBJ1-2; v_gene: TRBV11-1
CDR3nt: TGCGCCAGCAGCCAAGATAGCCGAGGGAACTACCAGCCCCAGCATTTT; CDR3aa: CASSQDSRGNYQPQHF; d_gene: -; abundance: few; j_gene: TRBJ1-5; v_gene: TRBV4-1
CDR3nt: TGCGCCAGCAGCGCACTAGGGGACTCCTACAATGAGCAGTTCTTC; CDR3aa: CASSALGDSYNEQFF; d_gene: -; abundance: few; j_gene: TRBJ2-1; v_gene: TRBV5-1
CDR3nt: TGTGCCAGCAGTGAAGAAGGGCAGAGCATCTCTGGAAACACCATATATTTT; CDR3aa: CASSEEGQSISGNTIYF; d_gene: -; abundance: many; j_gene: TRBJ1-3; v_gene: TRBV25-1
CDR3nt: TGTGCCAGCAGCTCCGAGAGGGCCCAGTACTTC; CDR3aa: CASSSERAQYF; d_gene: -; abundance: -; j_gene: TRBJ2-5; v_gene: TRBV11-3
CDR3nt: TGTGCCATCAGTGAGTCTCTTACTAGCGGGAGTGTCTACAATGAGCAGTTCTTC; CDR3aa: CAISESLTSGSVYNEQFF; d_gene: TRBD2; abundance: few; j_gene: TRBJ2-1; v_gene: TRBV10-3
CDR3nt: TGTGCCAGCAGGCTAGCGGGAGGGTCCTACAATGAGCAGTTCTTC; CDR3aa: CASRLAGGSYNEQFF; d_gene: TRBD2; abundance: many; j_gene: TRBJ2-1; v_gene: TRBV6-1
CDR3nt: TGCGCCAGCAGTAGTCGGTTTGACAAAAACATTCAGTACTTC; CDR3aa: CASSSRFDKNIQYF; d_gene: -; abundance: many; j_gene: TRBJ2-4; v_gene: TRBV23-1
CDR3nt: TGTGCCAGCACCCCCCGTTCTAGGGGGCCTACTGAAGCTTTCTTT; CDR3aa: CASTPRSRGPTEAFF; d_gene: TRBD1; abundance: many; j_gene: TRBJ1-1; v_gene: TRBV13
CDR3nt: TGCAGCGTTCTCTTTAGCGGGAGGAGGTACACCGGGGAGCTGTTTTTT; CDR3aa: CSVLFSGRRYTGELFF; d_gene: TRBD2; abundance: few; j_gene: TRBJ2-2; v_gene: TRBV29-1
CDR3nt: TGTGCCAGCAGTGAGACCGGGACGCCCCGCGAGCAGTACTTC; CDR3aa: CASSETGTPREQYF; d_gene: -; abundance: many; j_gene: TRBJ2-7; v_gene: TRBV25-1
CDR3nt: TGTGCCAGCAGCCTCCAGGGTGAAGCTTTCTTT; CDR3aa: CASSLQGEAFF; d_gene: -; abundance: many; j_gene: TRBJ1-1; v_gene: TRBV5-6
CDR3nt: TGTGCCAGCAGTGAAGAAAGCGGGAGTAACACAGATACGCAGTATTTT; CDR3aa: CASSEESGSNTDTQYF; d_gene: TRBD2; abundance: many; j_gene: TRBJ2-3; v_gene: TRBV6-4
CDR3nt: TGTGCCAGCAGCCGTTCGAGCGGGGTGGGTACAGATACGCAGTATTTT; CDR3aa: CASSRSSGVGTDTQYF; d_gene: TRBD2; abundance: many; j_gene: TRBJ2-3; v_gene: TRBV6-1
CDR3nt: TGTGCCAGCAGTCTCCGAGGCGGGAGTCGGTACAATGAGCAGTTCTTC; CDR3aa: CASSLRGGSRYNEQFF; d_gene: TRBD2; abundance: many; j_gene: TRBJ2-1; v_gene: TRBV12-3/TRBV12-4
CDR3nt: TGTGCCGGCAGCCAAATCCGGGGGGAGTCCTACGAGCAGTACTTC; CDR3aa: CAGSQIRGESYEQYF; d_gene: TRBD2; abundance: -; j_gene: TRBJ2-7; v_gene: TRBV5-3
CDR3nt: TGCGCCAGCAGCTACAGCTCCTACAATGAGCAGTTCTTC; CDR3aa: CASSYSSYNEQFF; d_gene: -; abundance: many; j_gene: TRBJ2-1; v_gene: TRBV5-1
CDR3nt: TGTGTCAGCAGCAAGGCTACAGTGTTTTATGGCTACACCTTC; CDR3aa: CVSSKATVFYGYTF; d_gene: -; abundance: few; j_gene: TRBJ1-2; v_gene: TRBV21-1
CDR3nt: TGTGCCAGCAGCCGAGAGGGGGTCACAGATACGCAGTATTTT; CDR3aa: CASSREGVTDTQYF; d_gene: -; abundance: many; j_gene: TRBJ2-3; v_gene: TRBV25-1
CDR3nt: TGCGCCAGCAGTGAGAGCACAGCCCGAGAGTGGGCCAAAAACATTCAGTACTTC; CDR3aa: CASSESTAREWAKNIQYF; d_gene: -; abundance: -; j_gene: TRBJ2-4; v_gene: TRBV10-1
CDR3nt: TGTGCCAGCAGCCAAGATGGCGGGTGGGGCACTGAAGCTTTCTTT; CDR3aa: CASSQDGGWGTEAFF; d_gene: -; abundance: many; j_gene: TRBJ1-1; v_gene: TRBV4-2